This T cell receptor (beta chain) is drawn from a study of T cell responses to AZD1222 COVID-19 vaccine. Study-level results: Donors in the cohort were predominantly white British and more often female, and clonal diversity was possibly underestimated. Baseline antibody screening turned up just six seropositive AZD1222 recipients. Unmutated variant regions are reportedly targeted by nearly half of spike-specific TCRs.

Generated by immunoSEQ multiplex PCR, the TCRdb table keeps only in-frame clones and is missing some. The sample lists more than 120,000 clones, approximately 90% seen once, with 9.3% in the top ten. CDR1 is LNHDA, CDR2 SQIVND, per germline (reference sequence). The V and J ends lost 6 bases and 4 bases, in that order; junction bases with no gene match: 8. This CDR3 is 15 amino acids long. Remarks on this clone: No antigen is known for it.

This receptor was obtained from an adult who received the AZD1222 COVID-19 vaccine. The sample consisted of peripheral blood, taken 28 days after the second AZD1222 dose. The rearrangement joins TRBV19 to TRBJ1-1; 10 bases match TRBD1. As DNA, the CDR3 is TGTGCCAGTAGACAGACAGGGGGCGTCGGCACTGAAGCTTTCTTT. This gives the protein CASRQTGGVGTEAFF.